The following is a T cell receptor beta chain sequence with its context. These data originate in a study of OX40 agonist ivuxolimab in advanced cancers. The data were produced by immunoSEQ multiplex PCR, yet TCRdb's version contains in-frame clones alone and is incomplete. This table has tens of thousands of clones, about 88% appearing once. With V trimmed by 9 bases and J by 4 bases, 1 base remained unmatched. The V gene's germline CDR1 is LNHDA and CDR2 SQIVND (reference sequence). The CDR3 consists of 11 residues. The V gene is TRBV19, the J gene TRBJ2-5, with TRBD1 identical over 8 bases. The sequence was obtained from an adult with an advanced solid tumor such as melanoma, head and neck, liver or kidney cancer. Specimen: CD4+ or CD8+ T cells sorted from blood, collected in a trial of the OX40 agonist ivuxolimab. CDR3 nucleotide sequence: TGTGCCAGCAGGGGGCTAGAGACCCAGTACTTC. Translating gives CASRGLETQYF. Together with reference TRBV19 and TRBJ2-5, the CDR3 gives the full variable domain: DGGITQSPKYLFRKEGQNVTLSCEQNLNHDAMYWYRQDPGQGLRLIYYSQIVNDFQKGDIAEGYSVSREKKESFPLTVTSAQKNPTAFYLCASRGLETQYFGPGTRLLVL.